A selection of T cell receptor beta chains follows, all from one sample in a study of T cells in Graves' hyperthyroidism and ophthalmopathy. TCRdb reanalysed the multiplex PCR reads using MiXCR and keeps one entry per CDR3 protein. The data hold some 600,000 distinct CDR3 sequences, with approximately 14% observed a single time. Sequencing input: blood. All receptors derive from a woman in her thirties with Graves' hyperthyroidism that later progressed to Graves' ophthalmopathy. Each CDR3 is given with its conserved first and last residue. The D gene is left open where the match is weak. Rows give clone size only sometimes, using once, few, many, or a class for an expanded clone.

V	D	J	size	DNA	CDR3
TRBV3-1	.	TRBJ1-5	.	TGTGCCAGCAGCCAAGACCTAGGGATTAATCAGCCCCAGCATTTT	CASSQDLGINQPQHF
TRBV6-2/TRBV6-3	.	TRBJ1-5	.	TGTGCCAGCAGTTACTCGCGGGGAAGGGATAGCAATCAGCCCCAGCATTTT	CASSYSRGRDSNQPQHF
TRBV6-4	.	TRBJ2-1	.	TGTGCCAGCAGTGACTCAACTAACCCCCTCGATGAGCAGTTCTTC	CASSDSTNPLDEQFF
TRBV5-1	TRBD1	TRBJ1-1	.	TGCGCCAGCAGCCCCCAGACAGGGGGCGCAGGGGACCCCAGAGCTTTCTTT	CASSPQTGGAGDPRAFF
TRBV20-1	.	TRBJ2-1	few	TGCAGTGCTAGCCTCGACTTGGGGGGAGCATTATACAATGAGCAGTTCTTC	CSASLDLGGALYNEQFF
TRBV6-5	TRBD1	TRBJ2-7	many	TGTGCCAGCAGTTACTCCGGGACAGAGGGACACGAGCAGTACTTC	CASSYSGTEGHEQYF
TRBV7-2	TRBD1	TRBJ2-2	.	TGTGCCAGCAGTCCGACCGGGACAGGGGTTCGCACCGGGGAGCTGTTTTTT	CASSPTGTGVRTGELFF
TRBV3-1	.	TRBJ2-1	.	TGTGCCAGCAGCTCCCTTCGGGGCCGACTTAGGGCCAATGAGCAGTTCTTC	CASSSLRGRLRANEQFF
TRBV28	TRBD1	TRBJ2-7	many	TGTGCCAGCAGTTTGTGGGACAGGTCTACTGTCTACGAGCAGTACTTC	CASSLWDRSTVYEQYF
TRBV6-1	.	TRBJ2-7	many	TGTGCCAGCAGTGGTTCAGGGATAACGTCCTACGAGCAGTACTTC	CASSGSGITSYEQYF